The present TCR beta chain was sequenced within a study of cytomegalovirus exposure and HLA in healthy donors (dated by TCRdb to about 2017). Notes on the research overall: In an earlier analysis of roughly 500 of the donors, around 300 Gb of sequence data and some 120 million unique TCR beta sequences from roughly 190 million T cells were reported. An early release that covered around 590 HLA-typed donors contained around 330 gigabases of sequencing data and around 80 million unique TCR sequences. The genetic ancestry cluster associated with self-reported Caucasian donors included 80% to 90% of the approximately 430 genotyped donors. The study aimed to test whether signatures of past pathogen exposure could be identified by cataloging public T cell receptors. The study profiled the T cell repertoires of under 700 subjects by immunosequencing and related them to cytomegalovirus serostatus. Besides the first cohort of roughly 660 subjects, a separate validation cohort made up of over 95 different subjects was used. High-throughput TCR immunosequencing, statistical association of individual TCRs with disease status, and machine learning were combined to predict cytomegalovirus infection status. A later analysis re-analyzed previously published TCR beta repertoires from approximately 670 donors and added high-resolution HLA genotyping to study TCR occurrence patterns. In the later analysis, no new phenotypic data were used to find candidate immune exposures; instead, reliance was placed on TCR beta sequences and their occurrence across donors. An earlier analysis of 500 to 650 of the donors applied high-throughput TCR beta sequencing to assess whether each TCR beta V gene segment acted as functional or pseudogenic. Donor age, sex, ethnicity and CMV serostatus were compiled together with the repertoire data. Genome-wide SNP genotypes for about 55% of the roughly 670 donors were used in a later genetic analysis, which treated that subset as a discovery cohort. All discovery cohort repertoires had been generated on a single sequencing platform. HLA typing covered class I and class II loci at four-digit resolution. The number of donors typed differed by locus, with roughly 620-640 for A, B, C, DRB1 and DQB1, 522 for DQA1, some 570 for DPA1, and approximately 470 for DPB1. Four to six DR-DQ haplotypes were handled as single units for association and clustering, since linkage in the cohort was strong. Among some 400 genotyped donors of the cohort, an average of approximately 220,000 unique TCR beta nucleotide sequences was sequenced per donor, of which approximately 18% were non-productive.

The library was generated by the immunoSEQ multiplex PCR assay. For the multiplex PCR, a mixture combining 60 forward primers for TCR Vbeta segments and 13 reverse primers for TCR Jbeta segments was used. Amplification of the CDR3 region of rearranged TCR beta genes was performed with a multiplex PCR assay on genomic DNA. Amplified TCR beta libraries were sequenced as 87-base-pair reads on the Illumina HiSeq System. The source study handled its data this way. Across the 700 or so repertoires, a later analysis counted approximately 75 million unique TCR beta chains, approximately 10 million of which were shared by at least two donors. To remove PCR and sequencing errors, raw reads were error-corrected and collapsed into unique sequences using a nearest-neighbor algorithm that merged closely related sequences. CDR3 sequences were aligned to IMGT reference sequences to assign V, D and J gene segments. Each retained sequence needed at least a six-nucleotide match to both a V gene segment and a J gene segment. A rearrangement was called productive if the CDR3 had no stop codons and remained in frame with V and J, and every other rearrangement was called non-productive. CDR3 was defined according to IMGT convention as the region running from the second conserved V-encoded cysteine to the conserved J-encoded phenylalanine. Sequences without an unambiguous match to a single V gene segment were excluded from the earlier analysis of about 630 of the donors. An earlier analysis of a few hundred of the donors called V segments functional above 56.7% productive rearrangements and segregating when the between-donor standard deviation exceeded 5%. A statistical classification framework was developed to diagnose cytomegalovirus status using the catalog of TCR beta chain sequences. A later analysis assigned V and J genes by comparing TCR nucleotide sequences with IMGT/GENE-DB human TR gene sequences. Using the TCRdist pipeline, a later analysis assigned CDR3 sequences along with most-parsimonious VDJ recombination scenarios. A later analysis defined each TCR beta chain by its CDR3 amino acid sequence plus V-gene family, and excluded reads lacking a unique V-gene family. A later analysis removed 500 to 600 highly shared, low-generation-probability nucleotide sequences to deal with suspected cross-contamination and a sequencing artifact. In a later analysis, a clonal expansion index was calculated for each public chain from normalized within-repertoire ranks of inferred template counts. In a later analysis, generation probabilities were computed using a VDJ recombination model fitted to out-of-frame rearrangements, and the results were checked against IGoR. Hypergeometric tests were used in a later analysis to score TCR-TCR, TCR-HLA and TCR-CMV co-occurrence, with a repertoire-size bias correction applied to the TCR pairs. To estimate false discovery rates, a later analysis permuted the HLA or CMV assignments 20 times. In a later analysis, co-occurring TCRs were grouped with DBSCAN, and TCRdist sequence similarity was added when clustering was performed within HLA-allele-positive subsets. Co-occurrence clustering excluded repertoires with fewer than 30,000 or more than 120,000 public chains, plus five with anomalous nucleotide sharing. TCRdb stores this immuneACCESS table with in-frame sequences only. Part of the clones is absent; in the studies checked, under half of the shortfall reflects unresolved V genes, and no reason is known for the rest. V, J and clone size were drawn from that table, and D and trimming were deduced from the DNA. The sample table shows 98,000 or so clones, and roughly three quarters are seen once. The ten largest clones take up about 1.7% of the sample.

Paper-wide results and their limitations: A further reported finding was that TCR beta sequences accurately predicted the HLA-A and HLA-B alleles for most subjects in the first cohort. The authors suggested that the approach could potentially be generalized to other disease states and immunological phenotypes. In the study, around 150 TCR beta chains were listed as associated with cytomegalovirus. In a later analysis, several top co-occurrence clusters were reported to appear linked to parvovirus B19, influenza, CMV and Epstein-Barr virus. In a later analysis, over 15,000 TCR beta sequences were associated with specific HLA alleles at a false discovery rate of 0.05. Most TCR sequences were observed very rarely across donors, whereas some public TCRs were present in many individuals. In a later analysis, HLA-associated TCR beta chains showed more clonal expansion and lower generation probabilities than non-associated chains that were equally common. A later analysis found that most CMV-associated TCR beta chains appeared HLA-restricted, with HLA associations seemingly driven largely by CMV exposure. Compared with the approximately 670-donor mean, donors in an Asian-associated ancestry cluster had fewer N-insertions in productive TCRs, according to a later genetic analysis. In a later analysis, the rate of TCR association differed among HLA loci, with DRB1 alleles having the most associated TCRs and HLA-C alleles having the fewest. The only immune exposure information available for the cohort was CMV serostatus. Because some donors lacked HLA typing at each locus, the association tests relied only on the typed subset. Three of the identified cytomegalovirus-associated TCR beta chains were confirmed in vitro to be specific for cytomegalovirus antigens. Because counts were too low, about 18 rarely observed V segments, including chromosome 9 orphons, were excluded from the earlier analysis of around 640 of the donors. The presence/absence analyses assumed that sequencing depth was roughly uniform across donors, and that assumption may not be true. Cytomegalovirus status was reported to be diagnosed by the classifier with high specificity and sensitivity in both the original and validation cohorts. Assigning TCR associations to individual alleles was difficult when HLA alleles, especially DR and DQ, strongly co-occurred. A cluster of highly shared sequence variants was judged likely to be a technical artifact of the sequencing pipeline. In a later genetic analysis, a missense DCLRE1C variant was associated with V-gene and J-gene trimming of TCR beta chains, and the association was replicated in an independent cohort. This cohort had only TCR beta chains sequenced, and the lack of alpha or paired-chain data limited which features could be detected. Correlated functional status among segregating V segments might be attributable to linkage disequilibrium, but an unknown experimental factor could not be ruled out. In an earlier analysis of 587 of the donors, most TCR beta V segments appeared in productive rearrangements about 87% or about 30% of the time, broadly matching IMGT annotations.

This clone appeared a few times. No antigen is known for it. No clone much larger than this one lies a single base away; base qualities are absent. In total, about 650 healthy bone marrow donors made up the cohort. Cohort members were all nominally healthy when sampled, although unrecorded immune exposures were likely present. The donor was CMV seronegative and belonged to the group of 352 seronegative cohort members. A peripheral blood sample was provided by each donor, and peripheral blood mononuclear cells were used for TCR beta sequencing. The Qiagen DNeasy Blood Extraction Kit was used to extract genomic DNA from the blood cell samples. What was sequenced was PBMCs. This receptor was obtained from a woman aged 35 to 49 in good health and CMV-seronegative.

At the DNA level, the sequence is TGTGCCAGCAGTTACAGACAGAACACTGAAGCTTTCTTT. Its coded protein is CASSYRQNTEAFF. The chain links TRBV6-6 with TRBJ1-1; too little of a D gene remains to name it. V and J are truncated by 2 bases and 1 base respectively, leaving an intervening sequence of 5 bases. Reading the germline V gene (reference sequence) gives CDR1 MNHNY and CDR2 SVGAGI. The CDR3 contains 13 residues, cysteine and phenylalanine counted. Of all the DNA, just the CDR3 is kept, 39 bases in frame from base 1.